This T cell receptor beta chain came from a study of blood T cell repertoires in COVID-19. The protocol was immunoSEQ multiplex PCR, while the TCRdb copy is restricted to in-frame clones and leaves out a portion. The profile shows 200,000 or so clones, 80% to 90% of them singletons. Germline values: CDR1 ENHRY, CDR2 SYGVKD. Trimming shortened V by 3 bases and J by 5 bases, and 2 bases separated the two germline ends. The length of the CDR3 is 11 residues. J is TRBJ2-1 and V is TRBV10-3; D not resolved. The sequence was collected from a man between 25 and 39 years old with COVID-19, enrolled during active disease. Material: peripheral blood. In nucleotides, the CDR3 is TGTGCCATCAGTGACAACAATGAGCAGTTCTTC. It specifies CAISDNNEQFF.